The present entry profiles one T cell receptor beta chain with its context. What antigen it recognizes has not been identified. The record has no base qualities; no much larger clone is one base away. The data were obtained in a study of beta chain features in type 1 diabetes (dated by TCRdb to 2016 to 2019). In terms of the full investigation: No differences in mean age, gender distribution, total cell number or subset yield were found between patients and healthy donors. A total of roughly 100 million sorted cells were examined across all samples, and a strong correlation was observed between cell number per subset and RNA yield. The study compared the TCRB repertoires of sorted circulating CD4+ T cell subsets in recently diagnosed type 1 diabetes patients with those in matched healthy donors. Regulatory and stem cell-like memory subsets were isolated from only 8 patients and roughly 8 healthy donors, whereas naive and central memory subsets came from all 30 or so donors. The investigation overall reported the following: Shorter templates might be favored by PCR, yet because patient and control samples were amplified and corrected together, any such skew would affect both groups equally. A moderate but significant shortening of TCRB CDR3 length was observed in type 1 diabetes patients in all four CD4+ subsets. Naive, central memory and regulatory TCRB repertoires appeared more similar among patients than among healthy donors. Patients with type 1 diabetes made fewer insertions and deleted more nucleotides at VDJ recombination sites, implying thymic rearrangement abnormalities. Because cDNA was sequenced instead of genomic DNA, activated cells with high expression could be over-represented, although the groups did not differ in activation or CD3 levels. HLA sub-analyses involved small numbers of individuals, so any influence of HLA type on TCRB rearrangement remained unresolved.

The entire isolated RNA was reverse transcribed using the High Capacity cDNA Reverse Transcription Kit, and thus expressed TCRB transcripts were sequenced. Deep immunoSEQ sequencing was applied to naive, central memory and regulatory T cell samples, giving an average of approximately 3.8 million total reads per sample. Sorted cells were lysed in RLT buffer and RNA was extracted with DNase-treated RNeasy Micro or Mini kits, depending on cell number. To prevent cross-contamination, every cell subset was processed on its own, while patient and healthy donor samples were processed together. The immunoSEQ multiplex PCR was used to amplify TCRB sequences from cDNA, generating 87-bp fragments that spanned the CDR3 region. Amplicons were sequenced on the Illumina HiSeq platform. The study's own analysis went as follows. Synthetic template baselines were used to correct PCR bias computationally, reads within Hamming distance 2 were collapsed together, and singletons that could not be merged were discarded. Reads were aligned to IMGT to assign V, D and J genes, CDR3 length, and insertions or deletions at six rearrangement sites. Within each subset, clonotype counts were normalized to sorted cell number, after which true diversity and Gini coefficients were computed with the tcR R package. The overlap coefficient, calculated on TCRB nucleotide sequences, was used to quantify repertoire sharing. Not all clones reach the TCRdb copy of this immuneACCESS table, which keeps in-frame sequences only. Checked studies attribute under half of the gap to unresolved V genes and leave the rest unexplained. For V, J and clone size, that table is used; D and trimming come from the DNA. In this sample the table shows a few hundred thousand clones, roughly 9.8% of which occur a single time. Jointly, the top ten make up less than 0.65% of the sample.

The CDR3, from cysteine to phenylalanine, totals 15 residues. Just CDR3 DNA is preserved here, 45 bases in frame from base 1. V loses 5 bases of germline sequence and J loses 2 bases, and the interval between the two ends is 14 bases. Based on the germline V gene, the CDR1 and CDR2 sequences are SGHTA and FQGNSA. Each donor gave one peripheral blood draw, roughly 110 mL on average, collected into heparinised tubes. Naive, central memory, regulatory and stem cell-like memory CD4+ T cells were sorted on a BD FACSAria II using a panel including CD45RO, CCR7, CD25, CD127, CD95 and CD27. Purity was above 95% for every sorted population. Right away, PBMCs were isolated by Lymphoprep density gradient centrifugation and were stained directly, with no culture step. Samples were stained and sorted in pairs, with one healthy donor and one patient per experiment, so that batch effects were minimized.

Input material: central memory CD4+ T cells from blood. The TCR originated in a man aged 25-45 years with type 1 diabetes. The V gene is TRBV7-2 and the J gene is TRBJ2-3, with no D gene named confidently. The CDR3 sequence is CASSGGSYFTDTQYF. The DNA sequence is TGTGCCAGCAGCGGCGGTAGCTACTTCACAGATACGCAGTATTTT. Extended through the reference TRBV7-2 and TRBJ2-3 proteins, this CDR3 yields the full variable domain: GAGVSQSPSNKVTEKGKDVELRCDPISGHTALYWYRQSLGQGLEFLIYFQGNSAPDKSGLPSDRFSAERTGGSVSTLTIQRTQQEDSAVYLCASSGGSYFTDTQYFGPGTRLTVL.